Below, one T cell receptor (beta chain) is given with its context. Its specificity is not known. After re-calling the 5' RACE reads, TCRdb lists one entry per CDR3 protein, DNA absent. Listed are fewer than 7,500 distinct CDR3 sequences; roughly three fifths falls within the top ten. This sample stems from a study of T cells expressing NK-cell markers. Study as a whole: Repertoires of TCR beta were obtained from T cells sorted as CD3+CD56+NKG2C+, CD3+CD56+NKG2C- and CD3+CD56-NKG2C+.

Findings and limits, study-wide: CD8+ T cells in more than five donors included dominant NKG2C+ clonotypes at roughly 1.0-8%.

The sequenced material came from blood T cells: a sorted CD56 or NKG2C T cell subset, CD4+ or CD8+ T cells, or bulk PBMC T cells (not recorded which). This TCR derives from a man between 18 and 35 years old in good health.

The CDR3 region is CATRGRGQDGTDTQYF. The chain combines TRBV24-1 with TRBJ2-3; there is no DNA to check the TCRdb D call of TRBD1. Germline V gene sequence: CDR1 KGHDR, CDR2 SFDVKD. The CDR3 consists of 16 residues.